The 9 T cell receptor beta chains below were found in one sample sequenced in a study of technical replicates of blood from four donors. Produced via immunoSEQ multiplex PCR; TCRdb's table is partial and in-frame only. The sample carries 60,000 to 85,000 clones, around 97% recorded once. Sequencing was performed on T cells isolated from PBMCs. All receptors derive from a human donor in good health.

J is TRBJ2-5 and V is TRBV5-1; 7 bases fit TRBD1. V lost 4 bases to trimming and J lost 2 bases; unmatched junction nucleotides: 5. The germline V gene encodes CDR1 SGHRS and CDR2 YFSETQ. The CDR3 has 14 amino acids. CDR3 in amino acids: CASSRGQPQETQYF. Here the CDR3 DNA reads TGCGCCAGCAGCAGGGGACAGCCGCAAGAGACCCAGTACTTC.

The V gene is TRBV11-3, the J gene TRBJ2-1, with 10 bases identical to TRBD1. This CDR3 is 14 amino acids long. With V trimmed by 5 bases and J by 6 bases, 4 bases remained unmatched. Germline V gene lookup returns CDR1 SGHNT and CDR2 YENEEA. The CDR3 bases are TGTGCCAGCAGCCCGGGACAGGGGACCAATGAGCAGTTCTTC. Amino acids: CASSPGQGTNEQFF.

V gene TRBV27 combines with J gene TRBJ2-7, with 11 bases fitting TRBD2. Trimming cost V 6 bases and J 2 bases; bases outside gene matches: 12. In germline, CDR1 is MNHEY, CDR2 SMNVEV (reference sequence). This CDR3 is 17 amino acids long. The DNA of the CDR3 is TGTGCCAGCAGCACGGGACTAGCGGTCCATTGGCCCTACGAGCAGTACTTC. Protein product: CASSTGLAVHWPYEQYF.

This chain links TRBV7-9 with TRBJ2-7; D is ambiguous. V dropped 5 bases and J dropped 4 bases, with 9 bases sitting between them. Germline loops: CDR1 SEHNR, CDR2 FQNEAQ (reference sequence). The CDR3 has 12 amino acids. CDR3 loop: CASSMTGYEQYF. The CDR3 nucleotides are TGTGCCAGCAGCATGACTGGTTACGAGCAGTACTTC.

The rearrangement joins TRBV28 to TRBJ2-7; tentatively, D is TRBD1 (5 bases). Trimming took off 3 bases at V and 2 bases at J, with 11 bases between the two ends. Germline CDR1 reads MDHEN; CDR2 reads SYDVKM. The CDR3 extends over 14 amino acids. The CDR3 protein is CASSFSSGTYEQYF. CDR3 nucleotides: TGTGCCAGCAGTTTTAGTTCAGGGACCTACGAGCAGTACTTC. Full variable domain (outside the CDR3, taken from reference TRBV28 and TRBJ2-7): DVKVTQSSRYLVKRTGEKVFLECVQDMDHENMFWYRQDPGLGLRLIYFSYDVKMKEKGDIPEGYSVSREKKERFSLILESASTNQTSMYLCASSFSSGTYEQYFGPGTRLTVT.

The chain links TRBV25-1 to TRBJ2-5; 8 bases are a match to TRBD1. This CDR3 is built from 14 residues. V lost 5 bases, J lost 5 bases, and 7 bases stayed unmatched. Germline V gives CDR1 MGHDK, CDR2 SYGVNS. The DNA for the CDR3 is TGTGCCAGCAGTCAAACAGGGGGAATGGAGACCCAGTACTTC. Its translation: CASSQTGGMETQYF.

This clone was seen only once. The gene calls are TRBV30 and TRBJ1-3, with D perhaps TRBD1 (6 bases). Trimming stripped 2 bases from V and 0 bases from J, with 14 bases between. Germline-derived CDR1 and CDR2 are GTSNPN and SVGIG (reference sequence). The CDR3 sequence is 16 residues long. CDR3 loop: CAWSPLRTDSGNTIYF. The CDR3 nucleotides are TGTGCCTGGAGTCCTCTTCGGACAGACTCTGGAAACACCATATATTTT.

The CDR3 protein is CASSELAGGAQNTEAFF. DNA for the CDR3: TGTGCCAGCAGTGAGTTGGCGGGCGGGGCGCAGAACACTGAAGCTTTCTTT. This rearrangement joins TRBV6-1 to TRBJ1-1; the D gene is possibly TRBD1 (5 bases). From germline, CDR1 is MNHNS and CDR2 SASEGT. This CDR3 is built from 17 residues. Trimming cost V 3 bases and J 1 base, with 18 bases left between them.

The table lists this clone with a count of one. The chain employs TRBV6-1 and TRBJ1-1; maybe TRBD1 (5 bases). V was trimmed by 2 bases and J by 7 bases, leaving 17 bases between them. The CDR3 sequence is 15 residues long. CDR1 and CDR2 (germline): MNHNS, SASEGT. This CDR3 is CASSEIKGGADEAFF. The CDR3 nucleotides read TGTGCCAGCAGTGAAATAAAGGGTGGGGCGGATGAAGCTTTCTTT.